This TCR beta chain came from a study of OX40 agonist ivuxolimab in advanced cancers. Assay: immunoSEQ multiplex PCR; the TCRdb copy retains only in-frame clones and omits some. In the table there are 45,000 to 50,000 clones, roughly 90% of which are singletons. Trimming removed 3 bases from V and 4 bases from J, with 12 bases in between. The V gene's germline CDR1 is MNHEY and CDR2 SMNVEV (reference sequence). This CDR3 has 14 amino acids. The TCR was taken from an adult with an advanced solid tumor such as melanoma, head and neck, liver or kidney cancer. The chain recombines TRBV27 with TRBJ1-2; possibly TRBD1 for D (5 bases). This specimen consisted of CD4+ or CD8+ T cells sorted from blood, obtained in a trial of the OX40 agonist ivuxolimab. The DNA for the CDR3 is TGTGCCAGCAGTTTCAGGGACGGCGGCTATGGCTACACCTTC. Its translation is CASSFRDGGYGYTF.